This T cell receptor (beta chain) was profiled in a study of spatial heterogeneity in lung cancer. In the study overall: After resection, follow-up PBMC samples were sequenced when available, at a median of roughly two years later. In the raw reads, each unique TCR and UMI combination was present more than ten times on average. Study-wide results and limits: Follow-up blood showed ubiquitous expanded tumor TCRs less than blood at resection did.

Deletions cut 2 bases from V and 3 bases from J, with 8 bases between. The CDR3 loop spans 13 amino acids. From germline, CDR1 is SGHTA and CDR2 FQGTGA. This clonotype appeared many times. The antigen is not known. Sample time point: blood at routine non-recurrence follow-up after resection. Unsorted tumor, nontumor lung tissue or cryopreserved PBMC supplied the whole RNA. TCR cDNA molecules were tagged individually, and each one carried a unique molecular identifier. TCRdb passed the 5' RACE reads through MiXCR, listing each CDR3 protein once. The table records around 120,000 distinct CDR3 sequences, 12% of them present only once.

This receptor was obtained from a male donor with early-stage non-small cell lung cancer. The J gene is TRBJ2-7, the V gene TRBV7-3, with D unresolved. Sequences were derived from PBMCs, sampled at follow-up. The CDR3 here is CASSLGVFYEQYF. The CDR3, as DNA: TGTGCCAGCAGCTTAGGGGTATTCTACGAGCAGTACTTC.